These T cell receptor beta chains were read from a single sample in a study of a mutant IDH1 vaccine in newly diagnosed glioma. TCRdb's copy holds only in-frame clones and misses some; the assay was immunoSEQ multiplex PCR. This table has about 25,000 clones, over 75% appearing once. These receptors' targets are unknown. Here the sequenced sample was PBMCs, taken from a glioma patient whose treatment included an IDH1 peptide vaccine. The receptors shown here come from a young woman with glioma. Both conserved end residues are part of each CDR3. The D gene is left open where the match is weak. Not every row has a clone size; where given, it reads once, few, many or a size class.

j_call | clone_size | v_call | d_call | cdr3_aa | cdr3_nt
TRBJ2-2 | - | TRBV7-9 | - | CASSLSGSGELFF | TGTGCCAGCAGCTTATCGGGTTCCGGGGAGCTGTTTTTT
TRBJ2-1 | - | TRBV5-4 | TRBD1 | CASSQKGTGQHEQFF | TGTGCCAGCAGCCAAAAAGGGACGGGACAGCATGAGCAGTTCTTC
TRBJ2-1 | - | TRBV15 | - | CATSRDRLGNNEQFF | TGTGCCACCAGCAGAGATCGGCTGGGAAACAATGAGCAGTTCTTC
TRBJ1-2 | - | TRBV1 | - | CTSSQDRSDGYTF | TGCACCAGCAGCCAGGACAGGTCCGATGGCTACACCTTC
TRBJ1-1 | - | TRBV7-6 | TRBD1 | CASSPPTGLNTEAFF | TGTGCCAGCAGCCCCCCGACAGGGTTGAACACTGAAGCTTTCTTT
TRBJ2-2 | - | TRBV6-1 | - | CASSEIGVVDTGELFF | TGTGCCAGCAGTGAAATCGGGGTAGTGGATACCGGGGAGCTGTTTTTT
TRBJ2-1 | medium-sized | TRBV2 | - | CASSEATNGGYNEQFF | TGTGCCAGCAGTGAAGCGACTAACGGTGGCTACAATGAGCAGTTCTTC
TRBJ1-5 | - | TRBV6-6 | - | CASSYVQGNQPQHF | TGTGCCAGCAGTTACGTTCAGGGTAATCAGCCCCAGCATTTT
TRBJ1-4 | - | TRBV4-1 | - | CASSQNTATNEKLFF | TGCGCCAGCAGCCAAAACACAGCAACTAATGAAAAACTGTTTTTT
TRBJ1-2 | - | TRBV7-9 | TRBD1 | CASSFGTGGDGYTF | TGTGCCAGCAGCTTTGGGACAGGGGGCGATGGCTACACCTTC
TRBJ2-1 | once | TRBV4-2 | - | CASRNGTLSYNEQFF | TGTGCCAGCAGGAACGGGACTCTAAGTTACAATGAGCAGTTCTTC
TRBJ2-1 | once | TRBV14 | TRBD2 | CASSPTSGRAWEQFF | TGTGCCAGCAGTCCGACTAGCGGGAGGGCCTGGGAGCAGTTCTTC
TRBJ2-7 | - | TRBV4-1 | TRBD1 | CASSHGTGGSYEQYF | TGCGCCAGCAGCCACGGGACAGGGGGCAGTTACGAGCAGTACTTC
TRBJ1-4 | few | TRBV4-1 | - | CASGLAATNEKLFF | TGCGCCAGCGGTCTTGCAGCAACTAATGAAAAACTGTTTTTT
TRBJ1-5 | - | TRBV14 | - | CASSQGPNQPQHF | TGTGCCAGCAGCCAGGGGCCCAATCAGCCCCAGCATTTT
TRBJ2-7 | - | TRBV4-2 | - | CASSRGDNSYEQYF | TGTGCCAGCAGCCGGGGGGACAACTCCTACGAGCAGTACTTC
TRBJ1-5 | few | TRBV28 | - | CASSSSDSYSNQPQHF | TGTGCCAGCAGTTCCTCGGACAGCTATAGCAATCAGCCCCAGCATTTT
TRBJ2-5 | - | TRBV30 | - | CAWSVSGRGGLETQYF | TGTGCCTGGAGTGTTTCAGGTCGAGGGGGGTTGGAGACCCAGTACTTC
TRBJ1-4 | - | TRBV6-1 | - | CASMQSNEKLFF | TGTGCCAGCATGCAGAGTAATGAAAAACTGTTTTTT
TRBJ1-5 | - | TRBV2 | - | CASRRVGSNQPQHF | TGTGCCAGCAGGAGGGTAGGAAGCAATCAGCCCCAGCATTTT
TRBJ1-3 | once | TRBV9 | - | CASSVGVLSGNTIYF | TGTGCCAGCAGCGTAGGGGTTCTCTCTGGAAACACCATATATTTT
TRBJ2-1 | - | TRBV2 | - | CASLWTLRQFF | TGTGCCTCGTTGTGGACCCTGCGGCAGTTCTTC
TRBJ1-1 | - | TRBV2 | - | CASSDMGGIAEAFF | TGTGCCAGCAGTGATATGGGGGGCATCGCTGAAGCTTTCTTT
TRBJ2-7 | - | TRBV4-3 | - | CASSQDSWQGTYEQYF | TGCGCCAGCAGCCAAGATTCTTGGCAGGGGACCTACGAGCAGTACTTC
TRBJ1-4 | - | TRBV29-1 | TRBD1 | CSVRGQGAEKLFF | TGCAGCGTGAGGGGGCAGGGGGCCGAAAAACTGTTTTTT
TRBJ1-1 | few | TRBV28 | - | CATLTENTEAFF | TGTGCCACCCTGACTGAGAACACTGAAGCTTTCTTT
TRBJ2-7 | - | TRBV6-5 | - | CASRGDGTGYEQYF | TGTGCCAGCAGAGGGGACGGTACCGGTTACGAGCAGTACTTC
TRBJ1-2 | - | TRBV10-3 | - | CAIGGGPNYGYTF | TGTGCCATCGGGGGCGGGCCTAACTATGGCTACACCTTC
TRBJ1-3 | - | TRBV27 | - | CASSRTPGNTIYF | TGTGCCAGCAGTAGGACTCCTGGAAACACCATATATTTT
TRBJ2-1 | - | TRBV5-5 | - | CASSPGTAVNEQFF | TGTGCCAGCAGCCCCGGGACGGCGGTGAATGAGCAGTTCTTC
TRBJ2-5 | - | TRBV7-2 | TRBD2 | CASSSTGTSLETQYF | TGTGCCAGCAGCTCCACGGGGACTAGCCTAGAGACCCAGTACTTC
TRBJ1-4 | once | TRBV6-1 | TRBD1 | CASSLDRVNEKLFF | TGTGCCAGCAGCCTGGACAGGGTTAATGAAAAACTGTTTTTT